Listed below are T cell receptor beta chains from one sample, sequenced in a study of T cells after yellow fever vaccination. MiXCR, run by TCRdb on the 5' RACE reads, gives a single entry per CDR3 protein. The table has a few hundred thousand distinct CDR3 sequences, 3% to 4.5% seen once; the top ten hold approximately 25%. The sequencing here drew on PBMCs, taken 5 days after the yellow fever booster vaccination. The receptors shown here come from a man younger than 35 who received the YFV17D yellow fever vaccine. The CDR3 runs from the conserved cysteine through the conserved F or W. A D gene is named only where the DNA matches it firmly. Clone size is stated in some rows and not others, as once, few, many or a class when expanded.

TRBV21-1	TRBJ2-3	-	-	CASSKGGQDGTDTQYF	TGTGCCAGCAGCAAAGGTGGACAGGATGGGACAGATACGCAGTATTTT
TRBV7-2	TRBJ2-1	many	-	CASSLPSAGAGWKQFF	TGTGCCAGCAGCTTACCTAGCGCGGGGGCGGGATGGAAGCAGTTCTTC
TRBV7-2	TRBJ2-7	many	TRBD1	CASSPGTGINYEQYF	TGTGCCAGCAGCCCAGGGACAGGAATTAACTACGAGCAGTACTTC
TRBV19	TRBJ2-2	many	TRBD1	CASSFGTGITGELFF	TGTGCCAGTAGTTTCGGGACAGGGATAACCGGGGAGCTGTTTTTT
TRBV18	TRBJ2-7	-	-	CASSPPLGNEQYF	TGTGCCAGCTCACCACCGTTGGGGAACGAGCAGTACTTC
TRBV2	TRBJ1-5	few	-	CASSEYPYSNQPQHF	TGTGCCAGCAGTGAGTATCCGTATAGCAATCAGCCCCAGCATTTT
TRBV6-6	TRBJ1-2	-	TRBD1	CASTRDRFNYGYTF	TGTGCCAGCACCAGGGACAGATTCAACTATGGCTACACCTTC
TRBV6-5	TRBJ2-2	-	-	CASSYSGNTGSGELFF	TGTGCCAGCAGTTACTCGGGGAATACGGGCTCCGGGGAGCTGTTTTTT
TRBV28	TRBJ1-5	few	TRBD1	CASTKRLGQVPMPQHF	TGTGCCAGCACTAAACGGCTAGGACAGGTACCTATGCCCCAGCATTTT
TRBV18	TRBJ2-3	many	TRBD2	CASSRANSGGDTQYF	TGTGCCAGCTCGCGAGCTAATAGCGGGGGTGATACGCAGTATTTT
TRBV7-6	TRBJ1-4	many	-	CASSTNEKLFF	TGTGCCAGCAGCACTAATGAAAAACTGTTTTTT
TRBV24-1	TRBJ2-1	few	TRBD2	CATSESLAGGVHGQFF	TGTGCCACCAGTGAGTCACTAGCGGGTGGGGTTCACGGGCAGTTCTTC
TRBV6-2/TRBV6-3	TRBJ2-7	few	TRBD1	CASNFFPGQGFYEQYF	TGTGCCAGCAACTTTTTTCCGGGACAGGGTTTCTACGAGCAGTACTTC